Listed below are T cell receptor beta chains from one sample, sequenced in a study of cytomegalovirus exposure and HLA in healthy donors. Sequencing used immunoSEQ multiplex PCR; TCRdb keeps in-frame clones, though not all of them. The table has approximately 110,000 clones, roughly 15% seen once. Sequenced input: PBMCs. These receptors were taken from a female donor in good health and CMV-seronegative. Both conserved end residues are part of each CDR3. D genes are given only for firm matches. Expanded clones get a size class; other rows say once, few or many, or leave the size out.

TGTGCCTGGAGTTCACTGGGGCACACTGAAGCTTTCTTT	CAWSSLGHTEAFF	-	TRBV30	-	TRBJ1-1
TGCGCCAGCAGCCAAGATCCGGGGTTCCCCGGGGAGCTGTTTTTT	CASSQDPGFPGELFF	few	TRBV4-3	-	TRBJ2-2
TGTGCCAGCAGCCGAGACACGTATAGCAATCAGCCCCAGCATTTT	CASSRDTYSNQPQHF	-	TRBV11-2	-	TRBJ1-5
TGTGCCAGCGACATCTTATGGAACCAAGAGACCCAGTACTTC	CASDILWNQETQYF	few	TRBV21-1	-	TRBJ2-5
TGCGCCAGCATGGTGGGGACTAGCGGGGGAACAGATACGCAGTATTTT	CASMVGTSGGTDTQYF	-	TRBV5-1	TRBD2	TRBJ2-3
TGTGCCAGCAGCGCGACTAGCGGGGCTCACAATGAGCAGTTCTTC	CASSATSGAHNEQFF	-	TRBV7-9	TRBD2	TRBJ2-1
TGTGCCAGCAGGTCTAGCGATGCCTACGAGCAGTACTTC	CASRSSDAYEQYF	-	TRBV28	-	TRBJ2-7
TGCGCCAGCAGCTTTCAGGCTGCTGGAAATTCACCCCTCCACTTT	CASSFQAAGNSPLHF	once	TRBV5-1	-	TRBJ1-6
TGTGCCAGCAGTGGGACAGTTGACTCCTACAATGAGCAGTTCTTC	CASSGTVDSYNEQFF	-	TRBV6-5	TRBD1	TRBJ2-1
TGTGCCAGCAGCTCAGTCACCTACGAGCAGTACTTC	CASSSVTYEQYF	-	TRBV7-2	-	TRBJ2-7
TGTGCCAGCAGCTTAGCCAGGGGGCCCTACGAGCAGTACTTC	CASSLARGPYEQYF	-	TRBV11-3	TRBD1	TRBJ2-7
TGTGCCAGCAGCCGACAGGCTAATTACGAGCAGTACTTC	CASSRQANYEQYF	-	TRBV14	-	TRBJ2-7
TGTGCCAGCAGTCAGAACACAGGGGGCGTCACTGAAGCTTTCTTT	CASSQNTGGVTEAFF	few	TRBV6-5	TRBD1	TRBJ1-1
TGTGCCCTCAGTCTAGGCTCTGAAGATACGCAGTATTTT	CALSLGSEDTQYF	-	TRBV30	-	TRBJ2-3
TGTGCCTGGAGTAGCTTCAGCGGGAGTCTCCCTCCCCCTAACAATGAGCAGTTCTTC	CAWSSFSGSLPPPNNEQFF	few	TRBV30	TRBD2	TRBJ2-1
TGTGCCAGCAGTTTGCCAGGCCGCTATGGCTACACCTTC	CASSLPGRYGYTF	-	TRBV28	-	TRBJ1-2